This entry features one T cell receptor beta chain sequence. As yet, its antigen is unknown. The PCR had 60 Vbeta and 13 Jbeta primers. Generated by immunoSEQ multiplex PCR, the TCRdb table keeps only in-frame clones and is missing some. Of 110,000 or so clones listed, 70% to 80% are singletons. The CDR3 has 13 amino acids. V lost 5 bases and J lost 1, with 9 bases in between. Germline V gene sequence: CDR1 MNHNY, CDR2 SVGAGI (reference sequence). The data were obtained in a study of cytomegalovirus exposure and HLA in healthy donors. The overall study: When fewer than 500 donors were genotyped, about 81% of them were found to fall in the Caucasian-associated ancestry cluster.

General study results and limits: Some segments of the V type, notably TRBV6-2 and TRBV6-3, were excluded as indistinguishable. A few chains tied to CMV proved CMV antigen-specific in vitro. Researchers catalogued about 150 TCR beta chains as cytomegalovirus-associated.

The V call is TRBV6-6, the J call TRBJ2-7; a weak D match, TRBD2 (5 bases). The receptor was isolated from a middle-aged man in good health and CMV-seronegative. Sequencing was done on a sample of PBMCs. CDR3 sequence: CASSPTGSYEQYF. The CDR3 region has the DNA TGTGCCAGCAGTCCGACGGGGTCCTACGAGCAGTACTTC.